Listed below are T cell receptor beta chains from one sample, sequenced in a study of cytomegalovirus exposure and HLA in healthy donors. Clones were sequenced by immunoSEQ multiplex PCR, and TCRdb holds only the in-frame ones, with some missing. The table lists roughly 52,000 clones, 45% to 70% of them singletons, with approximately 12% in the top ten. The material sequenced was PBMCs. All receptors come from a human donor in good health. The conserved cysteine and the conserved F or W are not part of the CDR3 here. Each record gives: V gene, D gene, clone size, J gene, CDR3 protein. The D gene is left open where the match is weak. Size tells how often a clone was seen (once, few, many) or the class of an expanded clone, and some rows leave it out.

v_call: TRBV5-6; d_call: .; clone_size: .; j_call: TRBJ2-7; cdr3_aa: ASSLSGIYEQY
v_call: TRBV7-9; d_call: TRBD2; clone_size: once; j_call: TRBJ2-1; cdr3_aa: ASSYTSGGALGHEQF
v_call: TRBV9; d_call: TRBD2; clone_size: .; j_call: TRBJ2-1; cdr3_aa: ASSVALSGPENKQF
v_call: TRBV4-3; d_call: TRBD2; clone_size: few; j_call: TRBJ2-5; cdr3_aa: ASSLSGGVVETQY
v_call: TRBV5-8; d_call: .; clone_size: few; j_call: TRBJ1-3; cdr3_aa: ASSPRTVSGNTIY
v_call: TRBV6-1; d_call: TRBD1; clone_size: .; j_call: TRBJ1-4; cdr3_aa: ASSDRVTGSAEKLF
v_call: TRBV25-1; d_call: .; clone_size: .; j_call: TRBJ1-1; cdr3_aa: ASSVGRRPEAF
v_call: TRBV30; d_call: .; clone_size: few; j_call: TRBJ1-1; cdr3_aa: ALKREGTEAF
v_call: TRBV6-5; d_call: TRBD1; clone_size: few; j_call: TRBJ1-1; cdr3_aa: ASRSYRGLTEAF
v_call: TRBV7-2; d_call: TRBD1; clone_size: few; j_call: TRBJ1-1; cdr3_aa: ASSPQPTGQFEAF
v_call: TRBV15; d_call: .; clone_size: once; j_call: TRBJ1-5; cdr3_aa: ATSRGTYNQPQH
v_call: TRBV27; d_call: TRBD1; clone_size: .; j_call: TRBJ1-1; cdr3_aa: ASSSRPGGLNTEAF
v_call: TRBV7-6; d_call: TRBD1; clone_size: .; j_call: TRBJ1-1; cdr3_aa: ASRGGTGSTEAF
v_call: TRBV25-1; d_call: .; clone_size: .; j_call: TRBJ1-5; cdr3_aa: ASRSQGAGNQPQH
v_call: TRBV6-6; d_call: TRBD1; clone_size: .; j_call: TRBJ2-6; cdr3_aa: ASSLDRPSGANVLT
v_call: TRBV7-2; d_call: TRBD2; clone_size: .; j_call: TRBJ2-7; cdr3_aa: ASSRGLAGGSYEQY
v_call: TRBV7-2; d_call: TRBD2; clone_size: .; j_call: TRBJ2-2; cdr3_aa: ASSKRLAGNTGELF
v_call: TRBV7-2; d_call: .; clone_size: .; j_call: TRBJ2-1; cdr3_aa: ASSFYSEQF
v_call: TRBV6-6; d_call: .; clone_size: .; j_call: TRBJ1-1; cdr3_aa: ASSYRRQGNTEAF
v_call: TRBV9; d_call: .; clone_size: .; j_call: TRBJ2-7; cdr3_aa: ASSGSNLKTYEQY
v_call: TRBV18; d_call: TRBD1; clone_size: few; j_call: TRBJ2-2; cdr3_aa: ASSPVRTGTGELF
v_call: TRBV7-2; d_call: .; clone_size: once; j_call: TRBJ2-1; cdr3_aa: ASSLGPDNEQF
v_call: TRBV18; d_call: .; clone_size: few; j_call: TRBJ2-3; cdr3_aa: ASLSSTDTQY
v_call: TRBV19; d_call: .; clone_size: .; j_call: TRBJ1-2; cdr3_aa: ASSISSGGYGYT
v_call: TRBV7-2; d_call: TRBD1; clone_size: .; j_call: TRBJ1-4; cdr3_aa: ASSLVGTGRLKLF
v_call: TRBV6-6; d_call: .; clone_size: .; j_call: TRBJ1-1; cdr3_aa: ASSYSGGATEAF
v_call: TRBV4-3; d_call: .; clone_size: few; j_call: TRBJ1-4; cdr3_aa: ASSQETLALGGLNEKLF
v_call: TRBV7-9; d_call: .; clone_size: .; j_call: TRBJ2-7; cdr3_aa: ASSQKNPRDAEQY
v_call: TRBV5-1; d_call: TRBD2; clone_size: few; j_call: TRBJ2-5; cdr3_aa: ASSLALAGGVGETQY
v_call: TRBV27; d_call: TRBD1; clone_size: few; j_call: TRBJ2-7; cdr3_aa: ASSLGTGHLHEQY
v_call: TRBV19; d_call: TRBD2; clone_size: .; j_call: TRBJ2-2; cdr3_aa: ASSLAGVSGELF
v_call: TRBV15; d_call: .; clone_size: few; j_call: TRBJ2-7; cdr3_aa: ATSRGGFSYEQY
v_call: TRBV27; d_call: .; clone_size: .; j_call: TRBJ2-7; cdr3_aa: ASSWERNYEQY
v_call: TRBV30; d_call: .; clone_size: .; j_call: TRBJ2-3; cdr3_aa: AWSESGDTQY
v_call: TRBV6-5; d_call: TRBD1; clone_size: .; j_call: TRBJ1-1; cdr3_aa: ASSWDRVDTEAF
v_call: TRBV19; d_call: .; clone_size: .; j_call: TRBJ1-1; cdr3_aa: ASLGHSAF
v_call: TRBV7-2; d_call: TRBD1; clone_size: .; j_call: TRBJ2-7; cdr3_aa: ASSSTGQGSYEQY